A single sample is the source of the 25 T cell receptor beta chains below, sequenced in a study of identical twins. From the 5' RACE reads, TCRdb called clonotypes with MiXCR, one entry per CDR3 protein. The data show approximately 1.8 million distinct CDR3 sequences, around 29% seen once. The sequencing input was cord blood. The receptors here all came from a newborn girl in good health.

This clonotype showed up just a few times. The chain couples TRBV11-2 to TRBJ2-1; 8 nucleotides align to TRBD2. Germline V CDR1 and CDR2: SGHAT, FQNNGV. With V trimmed by 5 bases and J by 0 bases, 12 bases remained unmatched. This CDR3 is 18 amino acids long. The CDR3 DNA reads TGTGCCAGCAGCCCCGGACTAGCCTTGCGAAGCTCCTACAATGAGCAGTTCTTC. Encoded protein: CASSPGLALRSSYNEQFF.

This clonotype came up a few times. This sequence joins TRBV3-1 and TRBJ2-4, with D tentatively TRBD2 (5 bases). The CDR3 is 13 amino acids. Trimming shortened V by 4 bases and J by 11 bases, and 15 bases separated the two germline ends. Germline values: CDR1 LGHDT, CDR2 YNNKEL (reference sequence). This CDR3 is CASSRETHGLQYF. CDR3 bases: TGTGCCAGCAGCCGGGAGACCCACGGTCTTCAGTACTTC.

The chain recombines TRBV2 with TRBJ1-5; D uncertain. Per germline, CDR1 SNHLY and CDR2 FYNNEI. This CDR3 has 14 residues. Trimming took 2 bases from V and 0 from J, leaving 5 bases between them. CDR3 region: CASSEQVSNQPQHF. CDR3 in DNA: TGTGCCAGCAGTGAACAGGTTAGCAATCAGCCCCAGCATTTT.

This clonotype was picked up many times. The V and J genes are TRBV7-2 and TRBJ2-7, with 7 bases matching TRBD2. The germline V gene has CDR1 SGHTA and CDR2 FQGNSA. The CDR3 covers 15 residues. V shed 1 base, J shed 4 bases, and the junction held 7 bases outside the gene matches. CDR3 nucleotide sequence: TGTGCCAGCAGCTTAGAGTACGGACTAGTTTACGAGCAGTACTTC. This encodes CASSLEYGLVYEQYF.

This clonotype was counted a few times. The rearrangement uses TRBV6-5 and TRBJ2-4; D remains unclear. V was clipped by 2 bases and J by 1 base, with 12 bases between them. This CDR3 contains 16 residues. The germline V gene has CDR1 MNHEY and CDR2 SVGAGI. CDR3 DNA: TGTGCCAGCAGTTACGAACAGCCCCACGCCAAAAACATTCAGTACTTC. As protein: CASSYEQPHAKNIQYF.

The chain employs TRBV6-4 and TRBJ2-5, with TRBD2 matching 7 bases. V dropped 5 bases and J dropped 11; count of bases not matched to a gene: 17. There are 15 residues in the CDR3. The V gene's germline CDR1 is MRHNA and CDR2 SNTAGT. CDR3 loop: CASSRTRKFLDEQYF. The CDR3 nucleotides read TGTGCCAGCAGTAGGACTAGGAAGTTTTTGGATGAGCAGTACTTC.

This clonotype was observed a handful of times. J is TRBJ1-6 and V is TRBV7-8, with a tentative D call TRBD1 (6 bases). Trimming left V 1 base short and J 10 bases short, with 17 bases between. This CDR3 spans 16 amino acids. Germline V lookup: CDR1 SGHVS, CDR2 FQNEAQ. CDR3 sequence reads: CASSLGLPSGGSPLHF. The CDR3 region has the DNA TGTGCCAGCAGCTTAGGACTCCCTTCGGGGGGCTCACCCCTCCACTTT.

This clonotype was detected only a few times. J is TRBJ1-2 and V is TRBV20-1; D possibly corresponds to TRBD1 (5 bases). The CDR3 loop spans 12 amino acids. V was pared by 5 bases and J by 5 bases, with 12 bases between. Germline V gene lookup returns CDR1 DFQATT and CDR2 SNEGSKA (reference sequence). The CDR3 sequence is CSAPRQPYGYTF. In nucleotides, the CDR3 is TGCAGTGCTCCGCGACAGCCTTATGGCTACACCTTC.

The chain uses TRBV25-1 and TRBJ2-7; D possibly corresponds to TRBD2 (7 bases). Germline V lookup: CDR1 MGHDK, CDR2 SYGVNS. The V end was cut by 10 bases, the J end by 2 bases, with 15 bases between. This CDR3 region has 13 residues. As DNA, the CDR3 is TGTGCCACCAAGGGGGGGACAACCTACGAGCAGTACTTC. Translating it yields CATKGGTTYEQYF.

This clonotype was observed a few times. This rearrangement joins TRBV25-1 to TRBJ1-2, with D tentatively TRBD1 (5 bases). V was trimmed by 3 bases and J by 6 bases, leaving 11 bases between them. The CDR3 is made up of 13 amino acids. CDR1 and CDR2 (germline): MGHDK, SYGVNS. CDR3 sequence (DNA): TGTGCCAGCAGTGAGGCAGGGTCGAATGGCTACACCTTC. This gives the protein CASSEAGSNGYTF.

This sequence joins TRBV3-1 and TRBJ2-6; no definite D call. This CDR3 spans 15 amino acids. Trimming stripped 0 bases from V and 0 bases from J, with 3 bases between. The V gene's germline CDR1 is LGHDT and CDR2 YNNKEL (reference sequence). For the CDR3, the DNA is TGTGCCAGCAGCCAAGAAGGCTCTGGGGCCAACGTCCTGACTTTC. It yields the protein CASSQEGSGANVLTF.

This clonotype was counted only a few times. The CDR3 coding sequence is TGTGCCAGCAGCTTAGTCCGGGACGCCTATGGCTACACCTTC. Translated, it gives CASSLVRDAYGYTF. This chain connects TRBV13 to TRBJ1-2; TRBD1 might be the D (5 bases). Germline CDR1 is PRHDT and CDR2 is FYEKMQ (reference sequence). The CDR3 totals 14 residues. V lost 1 base and J lost 4, with 10 bases in between.

The chain is built from TRBV29-1 and TRBJ2-1; 7 nucleotides agree with TRBD1. Matching the DNA end better, TRBJ2-7 makes the J call doubtful. The CDR3 is 14 amino acids. Germline CDR1 and CDR2: SQVTM and ANQGSEA. CDR3 region: CSVRLIDRDNEQYF. The CDR3 DNA is TGCAGCGTCCGACTAATAGACAGGGACAATGAGCAGTACTTC.

This clonotype was seen only a few times. This sequence joins TRBV5-4 and TRBJ2-1, with D tentatively TRBD2 (5 bases). The V end was cut by 2 bases, the J end by 7 bases, with 13 bases between. Germline V gene lookup returns CDR1 SGHNT and CDR2 YYREEE (reference sequence). CDR3 length equals 14 residues. The CDR3 protein is CASSLPDGGNEQFF. CDR3 nucleotides: TGTGCCAGCAGCTTACCAGATGGAGGTAATGAGCAGTTCTTC.

The chain is built from TRBV20-1 and TRBJ2-1; D is unclear. Germline CDR1 and CDR2: DFQATT and SNEGSKA (reference sequence). The CDR3 totals 13 residues. V was cut by 3 bases and J by 3 bases, with 9 bases left in between. CDR3 region: CSASQPIYNEQFF. In DNA, the CDR3 is TGCAGTGCTAGTCAACCGATCTACAATGAGCAGTTCTTC.

The chain is built from TRBV27 and TRBJ2-5; 9 bases are a match to TRBD1. The J call may be in error: the DNA end matches TRBJ2-7 better. This CDR3 spans 15 amino acids. Per the germline V gene, CDR1 is MNHEY and CDR2 is SMNVEV (reference sequence). CDR3 sequence (DNA): TGTGCCAGCAGTTCTCCGGGACAGGGTTCTGTCGAGCAGTACTTC. Its translation: CASSSPGQGSVEQYF.

The chain employs TRBV25-1 and TRBJ2-7; D is possibly TRBD1 (6 bases). The ends were cut back, 5 bases at V and 2 bases at J, with 13 bases in the middle. This CDR3 region has 14 residues. Looked up from germline, CDR1 is MGHDK and CDR2 is SYGVNS. The CDR3, as DNA: TGTGCCAGCAGTCTAAGACAGGCCCCCTACGAGCAGTACTTC. Its protein is CASSLRQAPYEQYF.

This sequence joins TRBV5-1 and TRBJ2-6; the D is unclear. CDR1 and CDR2 (germline): SGHRS, YFSETQ. The CDR3 runs 19 residues. V lost 6 bases to trimming and J lost 0 bases, with 22 bases between them. This CDR3 reads CASTEPTIITVSGANVLTF. Written as DNA, the CDR3 is TGCGCCAGCACCGAACCCACAATAATTACCGTCTCTGGGGCCAACGTCCTGACTTTC.

This clonotype was picked up many times. The V gene is TRBV12-3 or TRBV12-4, the J gene TRBJ2-1; D may be TRBD1 or TRBD2 (6 bases each). The CDR3 runs 13 residues. Trimming shortened V by 2 bases and J by 7 bases, and 9 bases separated the two germline ends. CDR3 loop: CASSLTGANEQFF. The CDR3 DNA sequence: TGTGCCAGCAGTTTAACGGGGGCGAATGAGCAGTTCTTC.

The chain has TRBV20-1 and TRBJ2-7; 8 nucleotides align to TRBD2. Trimming at V came to 1 base and at J to 0 bases, leaving 8 bases not matched to a gene. Germline V gene lookup returns CDR1 DFQATT and CDR2 SNEGSKA (reference sequence). The CDR3 spans 16 residues. Here the CDR3 DNA reads TGCAGTGCTAGAGCGGGCGGGGGGTCCTACTCCTACGAGCAGTACTTC. Protein: CSARAGGGSYSYEQYF.

J is TRBJ2-7 and V is TRBV27, with 11 positions matching TRBD2. V lost 4 bases to trimming and J lost 4 bases; unmatched junction nucleotides: 3. Germline V CDR1 and CDR2: MNHEY, SMNVEV (reference sequence). CDR3 size: 14 residues. CDR3 sequence (DNA): TGTGCCAGCAGTTGGTTAGCGGGAGGGTACGAGCAGTACTTC. Translation: CASSWLAGGYEQYF.

CDR3 in amino acids: CASSGIGQFYGYTF. For the CDR3, the DNA is TGTGCCAGCAGTGGCATTGGGCAGTTCTATGGCTACACCTTC. This chain joins TRBV2 and TRBJ1-2; no clear D gene. The CDR3 runs to 14 residues. Germline CDR1 is SNHLY and CDR2 is FYNNEI. Deletions cut 4 bases from V and 4 bases from J, with 13 bases between.

There are many counts of this clonotype. V gene TRBV5-1 combines with J gene TRBJ2-5; TRBD1 agrees at 7 bases. This CDR3 region has 15 residues. The junction had 9 bases not matched to a gene; V was cut back by 5 bases and J by 2 bases. Germline CDR1 and CDR2: SGHRS and YFSETQ. The CDR3 sequence: CASSSYGTAQETQYF. DNA of the CDR3: TGCGCCAGCAGTTCCTACGGGACAGCTCAAGAGACCCAGTACTTC.

Points on this clonotype: The junction shows a germline mismatch at one end, possibly a read error. The chain carries TRBV20-1 and TRBJ2-1; D is tentatively TRBD1 or TRBD2 (5 bases each). This CDR3 has 14 amino acids. The germline gives CDR1 DFQATT, CDR2 SNEGSKA (reference sequence). CDR3 sequence (DNA): TGCAGTGTTAGAGGGAGAAGGGGATACAATGAGCAGTTCTTC. Amino acid sequence: CSVRGRRGYNEQFF.

This clonotype was recorded a few times. This chain uses TRBV28 with TRBJ2-7; 8 nucleotides agree with TRBD1. The germline gives CDR1 MDHEN, CDR2 SYDVKM. V lost 5 bases to trimming and J lost 4 bases; unmatched junction nucleotides: 10. The CDR3 covers 15 residues. CDR3: CASSDRQGRIYEQYF. The CDR3 coding sequence is TGTGCCAGCAGTGATCGACAGGGGCGGATATACGAGCAGTACTTC. The whole variable domain, remainder taken from reference TRBV28 and TRBJ2-7, is DVKVTQSSRYLVKRTGEKVFLECVQDMDHENMFWYRQDPGLGLRLIYFSYDVKMKEKGDIPEGYSVSREKKERFSLILESASTNQTSMYLCASSDRQGRIYEQYFGPGTRLTVT.